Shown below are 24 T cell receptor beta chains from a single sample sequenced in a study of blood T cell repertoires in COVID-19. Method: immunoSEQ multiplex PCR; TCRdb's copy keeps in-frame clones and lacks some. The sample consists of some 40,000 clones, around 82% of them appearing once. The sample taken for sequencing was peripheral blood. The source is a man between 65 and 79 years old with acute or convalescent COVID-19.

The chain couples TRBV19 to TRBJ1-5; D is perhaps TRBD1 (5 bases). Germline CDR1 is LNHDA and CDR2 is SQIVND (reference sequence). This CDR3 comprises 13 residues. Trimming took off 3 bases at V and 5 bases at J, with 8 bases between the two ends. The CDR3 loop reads CASSISGDQPQHF. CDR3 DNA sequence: TGTGCCAGTAGTATTTCGGGGGATCAGCCCCAGCATTTT.

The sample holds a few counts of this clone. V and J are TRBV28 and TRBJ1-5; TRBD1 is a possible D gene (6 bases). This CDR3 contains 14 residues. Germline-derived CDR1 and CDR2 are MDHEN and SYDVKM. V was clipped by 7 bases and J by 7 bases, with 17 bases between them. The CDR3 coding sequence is TGTGCCAGCAAGAAGGGGGACCTCTCCCAGCCCCAGCATTTT. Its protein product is CASKKGDLSQPQHF.

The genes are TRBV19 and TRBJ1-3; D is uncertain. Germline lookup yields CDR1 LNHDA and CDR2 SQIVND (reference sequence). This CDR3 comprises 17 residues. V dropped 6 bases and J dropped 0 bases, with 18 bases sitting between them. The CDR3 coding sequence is TGTGCCAGTAGCAATTACGCCGGGAGACGCTCTGGAAACACCATATATTTT. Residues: CASSNYAGRRSGNTIYF.

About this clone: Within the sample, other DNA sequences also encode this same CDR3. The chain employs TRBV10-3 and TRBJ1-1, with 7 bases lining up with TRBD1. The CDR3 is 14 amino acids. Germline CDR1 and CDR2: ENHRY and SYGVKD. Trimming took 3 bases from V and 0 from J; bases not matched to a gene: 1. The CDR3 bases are TGTGCCATCAGTGACAGGGGGGTGAACACTGAAGCTTTCTTT. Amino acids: CAISDRGVNTEAFF.

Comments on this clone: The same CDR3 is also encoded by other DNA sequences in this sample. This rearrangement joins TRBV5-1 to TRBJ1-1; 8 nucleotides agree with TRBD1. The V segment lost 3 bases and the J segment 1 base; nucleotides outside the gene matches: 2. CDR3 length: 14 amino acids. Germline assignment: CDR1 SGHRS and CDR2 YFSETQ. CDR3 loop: CASSSGQGNTEAFF. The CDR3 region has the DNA TGCGCCAGCAGCTCCGGACAGGGGAACACTGAAGCTTTCTTT.

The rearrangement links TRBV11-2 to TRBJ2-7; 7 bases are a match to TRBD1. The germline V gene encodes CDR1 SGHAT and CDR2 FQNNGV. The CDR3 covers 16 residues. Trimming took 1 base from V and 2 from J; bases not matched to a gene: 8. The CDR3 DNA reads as TGTGCCAGCAGCTTAGGCACAGGGGCCCTAACCTACGAGCAGTACTTC. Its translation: CASSLGTGALTYEQYF.

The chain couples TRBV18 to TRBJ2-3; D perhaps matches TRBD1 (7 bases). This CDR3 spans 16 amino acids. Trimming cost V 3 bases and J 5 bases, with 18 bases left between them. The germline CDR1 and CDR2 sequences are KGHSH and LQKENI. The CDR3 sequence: CASSPSLTGRLDTQYF. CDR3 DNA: TGTGCCAGCTCACCCTCGCTGACAGGGAGGTTAGATACGCAGTATTTT.

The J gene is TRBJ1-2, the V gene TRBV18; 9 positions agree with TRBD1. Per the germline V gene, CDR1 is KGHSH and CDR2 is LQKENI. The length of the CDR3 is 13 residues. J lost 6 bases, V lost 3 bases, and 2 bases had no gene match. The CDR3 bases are TGTGCCAGCTCACCCGGGACAGGGAATGGCTACACCTTC. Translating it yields CASSPGTGNGYTF.

CDR3 loop: CASSQDYRGLEAFF. The CDR3 DNA reads TGCGCCAGCAGCCAAGATTACAGGGGGCTTGAAGCTTTCTTT. V usage is TRBV4-3 and J usage is TRBJ1-1, with 9 positions matching TRBD1. This CDR3 is 14 amino acids long. In germline, CDR1 is LGHNA, CDR2 YSLEER. J gave up 7 bases and V 0 bases, and 3 bases lay outside the gene matches.

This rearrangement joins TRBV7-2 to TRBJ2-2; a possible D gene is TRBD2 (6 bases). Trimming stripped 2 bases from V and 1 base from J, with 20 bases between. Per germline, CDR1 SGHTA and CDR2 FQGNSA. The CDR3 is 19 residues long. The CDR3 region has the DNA TGTGCCAGCAGCTTATATACGCGGGGAGTAGGGCTGAACACCGGGGAGCTGTTTTTT. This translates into CASSLYTRGVGLNTGELFF.

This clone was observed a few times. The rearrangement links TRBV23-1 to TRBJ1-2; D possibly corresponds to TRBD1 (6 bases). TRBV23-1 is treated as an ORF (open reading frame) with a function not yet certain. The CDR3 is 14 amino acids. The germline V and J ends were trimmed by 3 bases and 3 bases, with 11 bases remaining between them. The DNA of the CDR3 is TGCGCCAGCAGTCAGGGAGCAGGGGACTATGGCTACACCTTC. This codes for CASSQGAGDYGYTF.

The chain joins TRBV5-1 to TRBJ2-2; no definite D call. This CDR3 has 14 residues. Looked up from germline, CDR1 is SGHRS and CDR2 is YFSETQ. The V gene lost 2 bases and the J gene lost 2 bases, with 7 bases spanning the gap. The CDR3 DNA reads TGCGCCAGCAGCTTTGACTTAAACACCGGGGAGCTGTTTTTT. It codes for CASSFDLNTGELFF.

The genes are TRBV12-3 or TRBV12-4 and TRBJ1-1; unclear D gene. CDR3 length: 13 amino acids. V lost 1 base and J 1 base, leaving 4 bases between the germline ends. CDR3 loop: CASSLGANTEAFF. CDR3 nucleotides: TGTGCCAGCAGTTTAGGGGCGAACACTGAAGCTTTCTTT.

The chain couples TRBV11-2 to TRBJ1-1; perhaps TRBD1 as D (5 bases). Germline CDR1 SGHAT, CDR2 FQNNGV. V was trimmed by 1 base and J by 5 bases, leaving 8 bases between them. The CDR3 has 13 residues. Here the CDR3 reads CASSLGTGTEAFF. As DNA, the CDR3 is TGTGCCAGCAGCTTAGGTACAGGAACTGAAGCTTTCTTT.

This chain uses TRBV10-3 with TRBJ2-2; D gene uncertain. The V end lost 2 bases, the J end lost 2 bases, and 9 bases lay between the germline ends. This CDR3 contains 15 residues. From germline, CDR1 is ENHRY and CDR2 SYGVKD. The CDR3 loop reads CAISEETPNTGELFF. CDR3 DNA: TGTGCCATCAGTGAGGAGACTCCTAACACCGGGGAGCTGTTTTTT.

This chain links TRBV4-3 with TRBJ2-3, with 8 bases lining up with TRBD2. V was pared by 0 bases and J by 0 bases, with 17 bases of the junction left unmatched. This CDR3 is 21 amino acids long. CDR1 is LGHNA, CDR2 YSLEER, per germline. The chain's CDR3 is CASSQDYPSSGSALSTDTQYF. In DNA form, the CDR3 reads TGCGCCAGCAGCCAAGATTACCCTTCGAGCGGGAGCGCTTTGAGCACAGATACGCAGTATTTT.

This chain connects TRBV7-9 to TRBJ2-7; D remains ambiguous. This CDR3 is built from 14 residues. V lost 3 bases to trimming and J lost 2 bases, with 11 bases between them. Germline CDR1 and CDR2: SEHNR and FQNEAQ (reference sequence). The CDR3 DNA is TGTGCCAGCAGCTTCACCGCCAGGACCTACGAGCAGTACTTC. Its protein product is CASSFTARTYEQYF. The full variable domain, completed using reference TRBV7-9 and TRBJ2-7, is DTGVSQNPRHKITKRGQNVTFRCDPISEHNRLYWYRQTLGQGPEFLTYFQNEAQLEKSRLLSDRFSAERPKGSFSTLEIQRTEQGDSAMYLCASSFTARTYEQYFGPGTRLTVT.

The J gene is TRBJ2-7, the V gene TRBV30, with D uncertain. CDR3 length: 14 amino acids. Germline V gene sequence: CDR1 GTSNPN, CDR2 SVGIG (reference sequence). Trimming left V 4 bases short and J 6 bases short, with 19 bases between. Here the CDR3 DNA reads TGTGCCTGGACTAGGAAATCTCTGGTGGGCGAGCAGTACTTC. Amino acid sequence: CAWTRKSLVGEQYF.

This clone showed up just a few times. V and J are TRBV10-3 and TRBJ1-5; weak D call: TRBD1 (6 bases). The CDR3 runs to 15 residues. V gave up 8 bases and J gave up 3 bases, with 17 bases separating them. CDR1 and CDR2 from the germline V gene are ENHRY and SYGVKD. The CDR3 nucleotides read TGTGCCATCCCCCACCGTCAGGGGAACAATCAGCCCCAGCATTTT. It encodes CAIPHRQGNNQPQHF.

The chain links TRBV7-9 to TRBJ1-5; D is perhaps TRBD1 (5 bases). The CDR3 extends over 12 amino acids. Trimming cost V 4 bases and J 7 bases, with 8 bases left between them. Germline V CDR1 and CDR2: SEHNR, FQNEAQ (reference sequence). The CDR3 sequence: CASSSGVQPQHF. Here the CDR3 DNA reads TGTGCCAGCAGCTCGGGGGTCCAGCCCCAGCATTTT. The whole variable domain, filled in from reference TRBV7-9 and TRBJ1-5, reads DTGVSQNPRHKITKRGQNVTFRCDPISEHNRLYWYRQTLGQGPEFLTYFQNEAQLEKSRLLSDRFSAERPKGSFSTLEIQRTEQGDSAMYLCASSSGVQPQHFGDGTRLSIL.

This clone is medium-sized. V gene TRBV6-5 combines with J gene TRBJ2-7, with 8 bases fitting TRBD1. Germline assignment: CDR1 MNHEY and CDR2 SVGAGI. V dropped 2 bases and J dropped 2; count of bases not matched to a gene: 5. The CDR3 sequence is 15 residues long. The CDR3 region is CASSYVQGAAYEQYF. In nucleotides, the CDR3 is TGTGCCAGCAGTTACGTCCAGGGGGCCGCCTACGAGCAGTACTTC.

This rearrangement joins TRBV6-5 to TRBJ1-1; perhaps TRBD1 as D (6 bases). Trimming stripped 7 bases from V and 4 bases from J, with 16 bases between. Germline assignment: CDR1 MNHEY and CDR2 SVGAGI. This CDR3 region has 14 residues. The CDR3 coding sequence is TGTGCCAGCACCACAGGGCTGGTGGCCACTGAAGCTTTCTTT. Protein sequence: CASTTGLVATEAFF.

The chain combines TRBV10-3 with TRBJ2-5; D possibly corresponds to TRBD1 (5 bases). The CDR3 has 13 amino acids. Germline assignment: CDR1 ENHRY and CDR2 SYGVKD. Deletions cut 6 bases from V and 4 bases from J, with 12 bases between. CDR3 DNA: TGTGCCATCAGCAACAGGTATGGAGAGACCCAGTACTTC. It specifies CAISNRYGETQYF.

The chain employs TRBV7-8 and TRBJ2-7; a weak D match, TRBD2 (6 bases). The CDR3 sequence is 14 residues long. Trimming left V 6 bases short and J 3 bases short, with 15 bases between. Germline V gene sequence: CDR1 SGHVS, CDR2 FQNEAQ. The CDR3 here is CASRVGGTHYEQYF. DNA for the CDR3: TGTGCCAGCAGGGTCGGCGGGACCCACTACGAGCAGTACTTC.